The 19 T cell receptor beta chains below were found in one sample sequenced in a study of T cell changes during pregnancy in multiple sclerosis. Libraries were prepared by immunoSEQ multiplex PCR; TCRdb keeps only in-frame clonotypes and omits some of them. Altogether tens of thousands of clones are present, 93% being singletons, with the ten largest covering approximately 2.5%. The material sequenced was CD8+ T cells from peripheral blood mononuclear cells, taken in the third trimester of pregnancy. These receptors were collected from a female donor with multiple sclerosis, enrolled in a pregnancy study.

The chain recombines TRBV11-2 with TRBJ2-7, with TRBD1 matching over 9 bases. Germline V gene sequence: CDR1 SGHAT, CDR2 FQNNGV. The junction had 4 bases not matched to a gene; V was cut back by 0 bases and J by 1 base. This CDR3 comprises 16 residues. The CDR3 loop is CASSLDRTGVSYEQYF. The CDR3 DNA reads TGTGCCAGCAGCTTAGATCGGACAGGGGTATCCTACGAGCAGTACTTC.

The chain uses TRBV30 and TRBJ2-3; 10 positions match TRBD1. In germline, CDR1 is GTSNPN, CDR2 SVGIG (reference sequence). Germline trimming cut 4 bases from V and 2 bases from J; bases unmatched to any gene: 6. The CDR3 sequence is 15 residues long. The CDR3 sequence is CAWTPGTGVTDTQYF. The CDR3, as DNA: TGTGCCTGGACTCCCGGGACAGGGGTCACAGATACGCAGTATTTT.

V is TRBV30 and J is TRBJ2-3; D perhaps matches TRBD2 (5 bases). Germline V gives CDR1 GTSNPN, CDR2 SVGIG (reference sequence). The CDR3 is 14 amino acids. Trimming cost V 3 bases and J 1 base, with 11 bases left between them. The CDR3 sequence: CAWSLAERTDTQYF. The DNA for the CDR3 is TGTGCCTGGAGCCTAGCAGAGCGCACAGATACGCAGTATTTT.

The chain carries TRBV30 and TRBJ2-1; 8 bases match TRBD2. In germline, CDR1 is GTSNPN, CDR2 SVGIG (reference sequence). The CDR3 length is 11 residues. J was trimmed by 10 bases and V by 4 bases; bases with no gene match: 3. The CDR3 reads CAWNIAGEQFF. DNA for the CDR3: TGTGCCTGGAACATAGCGGGGGAGCAGTTCTTC.

The J gene is TRBJ2-1, the V gene TRBV27, with 11 bases fitting TRBD2. V shed 3 bases and J 6 bases; nucleotides not matched to a gene: 4. This CDR3 has 15 residues. From germline, CDR1 is MNHEY and CDR2 SMNVEV (reference sequence). CDR3 in DNA: TGTGCCAGCAGTTTTGCTGGACTAGCGGGCAATGAGCAGTTCTTC. Translating it yields CASSFAGLAGNEQFF.

This chain connects TRBV11-1 to TRBJ1-1; D is undetermined. Between the trimmed V and J ends, which lost 8 bases and 1 base, there was a span of 5 bases. The CDR3 covers 11 residues. In germline, CDR1 is SGHAT, CDR2 FQDESV (reference sequence). The CDR3 loop is CASGRNTEAFF. The CDR3 nucleotides read TGTGCCAGCGGCAGGAACACTGAAGCTTTCTTT.

V and J are TRBV18 and TRBJ2-5; 7 bases align to TRBD1. V dropped 3 bases and J dropped 2; count of bases not matched to a gene: 3. The CDR3 extends over 14 amino acids. Germline CDR1 and CDR2: KGHSH and LQKENI. CDR3: CASSPGQVQETQYF. In DNA form, the CDR3 reads TGTGCCAGCTCACCTGGACAGGTACAAGAGACCCAGTACTTC.

V usage is TRBV10-2 and J usage is TRBJ2-1; TRBD2 agrees at 12 bases. Germline lookup yields CDR1 WSHSY and CDR2 SAAADI. V trimming: 3 bases; J trimming: 4 bases; junction bases outside the gene matches: 1. This CDR3 region has 15 residues. CDR3 region: CASSDGTSGYNEQFF. The CDR3 coding sequence is TGCGCCAGCAGTGATGGGACTAGCGGGTACAATGAGCAGTTCTTC.

The chain recombines TRBV19 with TRBJ1-2, with a tentative D call TRBD1 (5 bases). This CDR3 is 12 amino acids long. Germline loops: CDR1 LNHDA, CDR2 SQIVND (reference sequence). Deletions cut 6 bases from V and 8 bases from J, with 13 bases between. The CDR3 region has the DNA TGTGCCAGTAGAGGTCCGGGGGACGGCTACACCTTC. It codes for CASRGPGDGYTF.

The gene calls are TRBV7-9 and TRBJ2-6; D may be TRBD2 (5 bases). Germline loops: CDR1 SEHNR, CDR2 FQNEAQ (reference sequence). The CDR3 totals 15 residues. With 1 base removed from V and 2 bases from J, the gap between germline ends came to 6 bases. In DNA, the CDR3 is TGTGCCAGCAGCTTAGACGGGACTGGGGCCAACGTCCTGACTTTC. As protein: CASSLDGTGANVLTF.

For the CDR3, the DNA is TGTGCCAGCAGCTTGAGACGGCGGTGGGATACGCAGTATTTT. Its protein product is CASSLRRRWDTQYF. The chain combines TRBV9 with TRBJ2-3; D unresolved. The germline V gene encodes CDR1 SGDLS and CDR2 YYNGEE. Trimming stripped 4 bases from V and 6 bases from J, with 15 bases between. This CDR3 is built from 14 residues. Full variable domain (outside the CDR3, taken from reference TRBV9 and TRBJ2-3): DSGVTQTPKHLITATGQRVTLRCSPRSGDLSVYWYQQSLDQGLQFLIQYYNGEERAKGNILERFSAQQFPDLHSELNLSSLELGDSALYFCASSLRRRWDTQYFGPGTRLTVL.

The rearrangement uses TRBV21-1 and TRBJ2-3; the table's TRBD2 call for D was not verified on the DNA. TRBV21-1 is assigned pseudogene status. This CDR3 has 16 residues. CDR3 nucleotides: TGTGCCAGCAGCCCCTTGGGGGCGGGAGATACAGATACGCAGTATTTT. Its protein product is CASSPLGAGDTDTQYF.

The rearrangement links TRBV4-1 to TRBJ2-5; tentatively, D is TRBD1 (5 bases). The V gene's germline CDR1 is MGHRA and CDR2 YSYEKL. CDR3 length: 14 amino acids. V was pared by 2 bases and J by 4 bases, with 11 bases between. CDR3 residues: CASSQLRTGETQYF. The CDR3 DNA sequence: TGCGCCAGCAGCCAACTCCGAACAGGAGAGACCCAGTACTTC.

The chain couples TRBV6-4 to TRBJ2-3; 9 bases fit TRBD2. Germline values: CDR1 MRHNA, CDR2 SNTAGT. The length of the CDR3 is 15 residues. The ends lost 6 bases at V and 7 bases at J; junction bases unmatched: 11. The CDR3 DNA reads as TGTGCCAGCAGCGCGACTAGCGGACCTTACTATACGCAGTATTTT. It codes for CASSATSGPYYTQYF.

In its sample, this clone was seen a few times. The V call is TRBV19, the J call TRBJ1-1, with 11 bases aligning to TRBD1. The germline V gene encodes CDR1 LNHDA and CDR2 SQIVND (reference sequence). The length of the CDR3 is 14 residues. With V trimmed by 3 bases and J by 4 bases, 1 base remained unmatched. The CDR3 loop is CASSMGQGVTEAFF. The CDR3 region has the DNA TGTGCCAGTAGTATGGGACAGGGGGTCACTGAAGCTTTCTTT.

The V gene is TRBV19, the J gene TRBJ2-3; D is undetermined. Per the germline V gene, CDR1 is LNHDA and CDR2 is SQIVND (reference sequence). CDR3 length: 15 amino acids. Trimming shortened V by 7 bases and J by 1 base, and 15 bases separated the two germline ends. CDR3 protein: CASKVAQIGTDTQYF. The CDR3 DNA reads TGTGCCAGTAAGGTAGCTCAGATCGGCACAGATACGCAGTATTTT.

The chain has TRBV4-2 and TRBJ2-7; the D is unclear. Germline V gene lookup returns CDR1 LGHNA and CDR2 YNFKEQ. The CDR3 is 12 amino acids. V was pared by 1 base and J by 4 bases, with 5 bases between. The CDR3 DNA reads TGTGCCAGCAGCCAAGGAGGTTACGAGCAGTACTTC. Its protein product is CASSQGGYEQYF.

The V and J genes are TRBV27 and TRBJ1-1; maybe TRBD1 (5 bases). CDR1 is MNHEY, CDR2 SMNVEV, per germline (reference sequence). The CDR3 contains 14 residues. Trimming removed 6 bases at V and 4 bases at J, with 15 bases between. This chain's CDR3 is CASSGGEGGTEAFF. The CDR3 DNA reads as TGTGCCAGCAGCGGGGGGGAGGGAGGCACTGAAGCTTTCTTT.

The chain couples TRBV27 to TRBJ1-2; D is perhaps TRBD1 (6 bases). Germline V gene lookup returns CDR1 MNHEY and CDR2 SMNVEV (reference sequence). Deletions cut 5 bases from V and 4 bases from J, with 14 bases between. There are 14 residues in the CDR3. This CDR3 is CASSPTGTPYGYTF. Here the CDR3 DNA reads TGTGCCAGCAGTCCTACCGGGACACCCTATGGCTACACCTTC.